The clone carrying this T cell receptor (beta chain) was seen many times. The antigen remains unidentified. The record originates from a study of T cells in Graves' hyperthyroidism and ophthalmopathy. Blood was sampled at initial diagnosis of hyperthyroidism, prior to onset of any ophthalmopathy symptoms. Fresh 10 ml peripheral blood yielded PBMCs. TCR beta CDR3 region amplification was performed from RNA transcripts. The HTBI primer set served for first-round RT-PCR of the TCR CDR3. TCRdb independently ran MiXCR on the multiplex PCR reads; one entry per CDR3 protein. The data hold 250,000 or so distinct CDR3 sequences, with about 15% observed a single time. V shed 5 bases and J shed 1 base, with 15 bases lying between them. Germline V gene data show CDR1 as SGHTA and CDR2 as FQGNSA. The CDR3 is 16 amino acids. Regarding the study as a whole: Most clonotypes that expanded in the thyroid above 0.001 also showed up in blood.

The TCR sequence derives from a woman in her fifties or sixties with Graves' hyperthyroidism that later progressed to Graves' ophthalmopathy. Sequences were obtained from blood. The chain couples TRBV7-2 to TRBJ2-1; either TRBD1 or TRBD2 may fit D (5 bases each). DNA of the CDR3: TGTGCCAGCAGCCCTCGGGACGGGCTTTCCTACAATGAGCAGTTCTTC. Its translation is CASSPRDGLSYNEQFF.